One and the same sample provided the 4 T cell receptor beta chains below, sequenced in a study of CD8+CD57+ T cells in acquired aplastic anemia. Template material for TCR beta VDJ and CDR3 profiling consisted of genomic DNA. TCRdb redid the calling of the reads with MiXCR, one entry per CDR3 protein. The sample yields 100,000 to 150,000 distinct CDR3 sequences, about 40% seen once. Whoever was chosen for sequencing had shown CD8+CD57+ cell expansion by flow cytometry. What was sequenced was sorted CD4+, CD8+, or CD8+CD57+ T cells (not recorded which) from PBMCs. The receptors here all came from a human donor with aplastic anemia.

The chain has TRBV10-1 and TRBJ2-2, with D hard to call. This CDR3 has 14 residues. The V end lost 6 bases, the J end lost 0 bases, and 8 bases lay between the germline ends. The germline CDR1 and CDR2 sequences are WNHNN and SYGVQD (reference sequence). The chain's CDR3 is CASSANTNTGELFF. The CDR3 nucleotides are TGCGCCAGCAGCGCAAATACGAACACCGGGGAGCTGTTTTTT.

The V gene is TRBV10-2, the J gene TRBJ1-6; D not resolved. The CDR3 sequence is 16 residues long. Germline V gene data show CDR1 as WSHSY and CDR2 as SAAADI. Between the trimmed V and J ends, which lost 3 bases and 0 bases, there was a span of 9 bases. CDR3 sequence (DNA): TGCGCCAGCAGTGAACGACCAAGCTCCTATAATTCACCCCTCCACTTT. Translation gives CASSERPSSYNSPLHF.

The chain links TRBV7-2 to TRBJ1-2, with 9 bases lining up with TRBD1. The ends lost 4 bases at V and 4 bases at J; junction bases unmatched: 4. This CDR3 is built from 14 residues. Germline V gene data show CDR1 as SGHTA and CDR2 as FQGNSA. Here the CDR3 reads CASSSSGQGYGYTF. DNA for the CDR3: TGTGCCAGCAGCTCTTCGGGACAGGGCTATGGCTACACCTTC.

This clonotype came up many times. V and J are TRBV7-8 and TRBJ1-4; 7 bases align to TRBD1. This CDR3 comprises 14 residues. Germline-derived CDR1 and CDR2 are SGHVS and FQNEAQ. V lost 5 bases to trimming and J lost 7 bases; unmatched junction nucleotides: 7. The CDR3 DNA follows: TGTGCCAGCAGCGCCCACAGGGGCGCTGAAAAACTGTTTTTT. It is translated as CASSAHRGAEKLFF.